This entry lists 22 T cell receptor beta chains sequenced from one sample in a study of OX40 agonist ivuxolimab in advanced cancers. The table came from immunoSEQ multiplex PCR; TCRdb's copy has only in-frame clones and leaves some out. The sample carries 70,000 to 80,000 clones, around nine tenths recorded once. The specimen comprised CD4+ or CD8+ T cells sorted from blood, sampled in a trial of the OX40 agonist ivuxolimab. These receptor sequences come from an adult with an advanced solid tumor such as melanoma, head and neck, liver or kidney cancer.

The chain employs TRBV7-2 and TRBJ2-5; 10 bases match TRBD2. The CDR3 is 15 amino acids. Trimming cost V 1 base and J 5 bases; bases outside gene matches: 4. The germline gives CDR1 SGHTA, CDR2 FQGNSA. The CDR3 sequence: CASSLDPSGSETQYF. The CDR3 coding sequence is TGTGCCAGCAGCTTAGATCCTAGCGGGAGTGAGACCCAGTACTTC.

This rearrangement joins TRBV7-8 to TRBJ1-4; the match to TRBD1 covers 11 bases. The CDR3 is 15 residues long. The germline V gene encodes CDR1 SGHVS and CDR2 FQNEAQ. Losses at the gene ends were 7 bases for V and 10 bases for J; bases not matched to a gene: 11. The DNA for the CDR3 is TGTGCCAGCACCGGGTTAGGACAGGGGGCAGGAAAACTGTTTTTT. Its translation is CASTGLGQGAGKLFF.

The CDR3 region has the DNA TGTGCCAGCTCCTCGAGAGAGACCCAGTACTTC. This codes for CASSSRETQYF. The chain is built from TRBV7-9 and TRBJ2-5, with unresolved D. The V end lost 8 bases, the J end lost 4 bases, and 8 bases lay between the germline ends. CDR3 length: 11 residues. Germline-derived CDR1 and CDR2 are SEHNR and FQNEAQ (reference sequence).

This clone has just one count. J is TRBJ2-7 and V is TRBV7-2; D may be TRBD1 (7 bases). The CDR3 consists of 16 residues. The V end was cut by 1 base, the J end by 2 bases, with 15 bases between. Germline CDR1 reads SGHTA; CDR2 reads FQGNSA. The DNA of the CDR3 is TGTGCCAGCAGCTTAGATGCAGGGGGGTCCCCCTACGAGCAGTACTTC. Amino acids: CASSLDAGGSPYEQYF.

This clone was detected a few times. One end of the junction fails to match germline, which may point to a read error. This rearrangement joins TRBV2 to TRBJ2-7, with D unresolved. The germline V gene encodes CDR1 SNHLY and CDR2 FYNNEI. The CDR3 is 21 amino acids. DNA for the CDR3: TGTGCCAGCAGCGAAGACGGTGTGGCCCCACTTTCGGAACTTGAAGGCTACGAGCAGTACTTC. Amino acids: CASSEDGVAPLSELEGYEQYF.

V and J are TRBV27 and TRBJ2-5, with 8 bases aligning to TRBD2. Germline CDR1 MNHEY, CDR2 SMNVEV (reference sequence). CDR3 size: 14 residues. The ends lost 4 bases at V and 2 bases at J; junction bases unmatched: 3. CDR3 nucleotide sequence: TGTGCCAGCAGTTCCGGACTAGCTCAAGAGACCCAGTACTTC. Amino acid sequence: CASSSGLAQETQYF.

V and J are TRBV18 and TRBJ2-2, with D possibly being TRBD1 (5 bases). The CDR3 runs to 19 residues. Trimming left V 2 bases short and J 0 bases short, with 19 bases between. CDR1 is KGHSH and CDR2 is LQKENI in the germline V gene. The CDR3 reads CASSPRAGSQIANTGELFF. The CDR3 DNA sequence: TGTGCCAGCTCACCAAGGGCAGGGTCTCAGATCGCGAACACCGGGGAGCTGTTTTTT. Combining the CDR3 with reference TRBV18 and TRBJ2-2 gives the whole variable domain NAGVMQNPRHLVRRRGQEARLRCSPMKGHSHVYWYRQLPEEGLKFMVYLQKENIIDESGMPKERFSAEFPKEGPSILRIQQVVRGDSAAYFCASSPRAGSQIANTGELFFGEGSRLTVL.

This chain uses TRBV10-1 with TRBJ2-1; 7 bases fit TRBD2. This CDR3 spans 16 amino acids. With 5 bases clipped from V and 7 bases from J, the junction kept 14 bases outside the gene matches. In germline, CDR1 is WNHNN, CDR2 SYGVQD (reference sequence). The CDR3 protein is CASSKFGLGEKNEQFF. CDR3 DNA: TGCGCCAGCAGTAAGTTTGGACTAGGGGAAAAGAATGAGCAGTTCTTC.

The chain couples TRBV6-1 to TRBJ1-1; D gene unclear. V gave up 6 bases and J gave up 1 base, with 6 bases separating them. CDR1 is MNHNS and CDR2 is SASEGT in the germline V gene. This CDR3 has 12 residues. The CDR3: CASRKTNTEAFF. In DNA, the CDR3 is TGTGCCAGCAGGAAGACGAACACTGAAGCTTTCTTT.

This sequence joins TRBV30 and TRBJ2-7; D tentatively reads TRBD1 or TRBD2 (6 bases each). The length of the CDR3 is 13 residues. The V gene lost 0 bases and the J gene lost 3 bases, with 9 bases spanning the gap. Germline V gene data show CDR1 as GTSNPN and CDR2 as SVGIG (reference sequence). CDR3: CAWSVGGDYEQYF. The DNA for the CDR3 is TGTGCCTGGAGTGTGGGGGGCGACTACGAGCAGTACTTC.

The V call is TRBV27, the J call TRBJ2-2; 7 nucleotides agree with TRBD2. The CDR3 loop spans 14 amino acids. Trimming cost V 10 bases and J 4 bases; bases outside gene matches: 9. CDR1 and CDR2 from the germline V gene are MNHEY and SMNVEV (reference sequence). CDR3 residues: CATGGIASTGELFF. The CDR3 DNA is TGTGCCACCGGGGGGATCGCAAGCACCGGGGAGCTGTTTTTT.

The V gene is TRBV7-2, the J gene TRBJ1-3, with 7 bases lining up with TRBD1. V dropped 5 bases and J dropped 2; count of bases not matched to a gene: 6. The germline V gene encodes CDR1 SGHTA and CDR2 FQGNSA. This CDR3 has 15 residues. In nucleotides, the CDR3 is TGTGCCAGCAGCCCGATTGGGACAGCTGGAAACACCATATATTTT. It yields the protein CASSPIGTAGNTIYF.

A remark on this clone: At one end the junction does not follow the germline gene, possibly because of a read error. The chain has TRBV2 and TRBJ2-2; D is uncertain. The CDR3 loop spans 14 amino acids. The germline V gene has CDR1 SNHLY and CDR2 FYNNEI. DNA for the CDR3: TGTGCCAGCAGTTCCGGGTCAAACACCAGGGAGCTGTTTTTT. Translated, it gives CASSSGSNTRELFF.

The V gene is TRBV6-5, the J gene TRBJ1-1; maybe TRBD1 (6 bases). The CDR3 covers 15 residues. CDR1 is MNHEY, CDR2 SVGAGI, per germline. Deletions cut 5 bases from V and 0 bases from J, with 13 bases between. The CDR3 DNA reads TGTGCCAGCAGTAGGGGGGCCGGGGTGAACACTGAAGCTTTCTTT. This encodes CASSRGAGVNTEAFF.

V is TRBV5-1 and J is TRBJ1-2, with D perhaps TRBD1 (5 bases). The CDR3 totals 13 residues. CDR1 and CDR2 from the germline V gene are SGHRS and YFSETQ. V was cut by 0 bases and J by 10 bases, with 13 bases left in between. DNA of the CDR3: TGCGCCAGCAGCTTGGGACAGTCGGGAGTCTACACCTTC. Translated, it gives CASSLGQSGVYTF.

This chain links TRBV7-2 with TRBJ2-7, with TRBD2 identical over 14 bases. V shed 5 bases, J shed 13 bases, and the junction held 7 bases outside the gene matches. The germline V gene encodes CDR1 SGHTA and CDR2 FQGNSA. The CDR3 totals 13 residues. As DNA, the CDR3 is TGTGCCAGCAGCGGGGGGACTAGCGGGAGTCACTACTTC. Its protein is CASSGGTSGSHYF.

This chain links TRBV6-4 with TRBJ1-5; D is possibly TRBD1 (5 bases). V was pared by 6 bases and J by 7 bases, with 19 bases between. CDR1 is MRHNA and CDR2 is SNTAGT in the germline V gene. There are 15 residues in the CDR3. CDR3 DNA sequence: TGTGCCAGCAGAACCAAGCGGCAGGGCAGGCAGCCCCAGCATTTT. This gives the protein CASRTKRQGRQPQHF.

The CDR3 DNA reads TGCAGCTCACGGGGGGGCCATGGCTACACCTTC. Protein: CSSRGGHGYTF. V usage is TRBV29-1 and J usage is TRBJ1-2; D perhaps matches TRBD1 (6 bases). This CDR3 is built from 11 residues. V was shortened by 8 bases and J by 6 bases, with 13 bases between the two germline ends. The germline gives CDR1 SQVTM, CDR2 ANQGSEA.

The gene calls are TRBV6-6 and TRBJ2-5, with 7 bases matching TRBD2. The DNA end lines up better with TRBJ2-7; the J call may be wrong. Germline V CDR1 and CDR2: MNHNY, SVGAGI (reference sequence). The CDR3 contains 14 residues. The CDR3 bases are TGTGCCAGCAGTAAGGCTAGCGGTTCCTACGAGCAGTACTTC. Its protein product is CASSKASGSYEQYF.

In this sample, this clone turned up a few times. The chain links TRBV11-3 to TRBJ2-7; D call uncertain. V was cut by 6 bases and J by 3 bases, with 15 bases left in between. The CDR3 totals 14 residues. Germline loops: CDR1 SGHNT, CDR2 YENEEA. This chain's CDR3 is CASSLAQLSYEQYF. The CDR3 DNA reads TGTGCCAGCAGTCTGGCCCAGCTGAGCTACGAGCAGTACTTC.

The chain combines TRBV10-3 with TRBJ2-7; TRBD1 agrees at 8 bases. The CDR3 loop spans 14 amino acids. CDR1 ENHRY and CDR2 SYGVKD come from the germline V gene. V was pared by 5 bases and J by 2 bases, with 5 bases of the junction left unmatched. DNA of the CDR3: TGTGCCATCAGTCCCGGGACAGGCCCCTACGAGCAGTACTTC. Its translation is CAISPGTGPYEQYF.

This rearrangement joins TRBV10-3 to TRBJ2-7, with 9 bases matching TRBD2. With 6 bases clipped from V and 5 bases from J, the junction kept 8 bases outside the gene matches. Germline loops: CDR1 ENHRY, CDR2 SYGVKD. CDR3 length: 14 residues. The CDR3 sequence: CAISWTSEVDEQYF. CDR3 coding DNA: TGTGCCATCAGCTGGACTAGCGAAGTCGACGAGCAGTACTTC.